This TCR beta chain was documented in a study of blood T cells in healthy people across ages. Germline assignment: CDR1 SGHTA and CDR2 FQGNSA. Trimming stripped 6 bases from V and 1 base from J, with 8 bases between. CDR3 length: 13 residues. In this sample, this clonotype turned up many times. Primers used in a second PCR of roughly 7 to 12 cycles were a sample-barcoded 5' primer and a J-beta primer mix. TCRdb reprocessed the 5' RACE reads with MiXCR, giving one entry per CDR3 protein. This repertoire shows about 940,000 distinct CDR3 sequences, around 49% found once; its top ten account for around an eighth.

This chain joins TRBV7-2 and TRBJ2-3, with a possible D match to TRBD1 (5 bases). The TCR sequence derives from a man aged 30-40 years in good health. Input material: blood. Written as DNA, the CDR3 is TGTGCCAGCAGTTTCAGGGGCACAGATACGCAGTATTTT. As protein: CASSFRGTDTQYF.